Below are 2 T cell receptor beta chains sequenced from a single sample in a study of T cells after yellow fever vaccination. TCRdb itself ran the 5' RACE reads through MiXCR, one entry per CDR3 protein. The table includes roughly 400,000 distinct CDR3 sequences, 18% detected once. This sample comprised PBMCs, obtained before the yellow fever booster vaccination. Receptor source: a man between 18 and 29 years old who received the YFV17D yellow fever vaccine.

This clonotype was recorded a few times. This chain connects TRBV29-1 to TRBJ2-1, with 9 bases fitting TRBD2. With V trimmed by 5 bases and J by 8 bases, 4 bases remained unmatched. CDR3 length equals 12 residues. The germline V gene has CDR1 SQVTM and CDR2 ANQGSEA. CDR3 protein: CSVLAGLDEQFF. CDR3 coding DNA: TGCAGCGTTCTAGCGGGGCTCGATGAGCAGTTCTTC.

The chain joins TRBV29-1 to TRBJ2-3; D is unclear. Per germline, CDR1 SQVTM and CDR2 ANQGSEA. V was pared by 3 bases and J by 2 bases, with 6 bases between. CDR3 length: 12 amino acids. CDR3 DNA: TGCAGCGTTGAGGGAAACACAGATACGCAGTATTTT. Residues: CSVEGNTDTQYF.